A single sample gave rise to the 27 T cell receptor beta chains below, sequenced in a study of T cell responses to AZD1222 COVID-19 vaccine. Sequencing was performed with immunoSEQ multiplex PCR; in TCRdb, only in-frame clones are kept and a portion is missing. The table shows over 60,000 clones, with over 75% occurring only once. The material was peripheral blood, obtained on day 0 of AZD1222 vaccination. These receptors originate from an adult in good health.

The table lists this clone with a few counts. The V and J genes are TRBV5-4 and TRBJ2-7; TRBD2 is a possible D gene (6 bases). CDR3 length equals 14 residues. The ends were cut back, 4 bases at V and 1 base at J, with 12 bases in the middle. Germline V gene data show CDR1 as SGHNT and CDR2 as YYREEE (reference sequence). CDR3 DNA sequence: TGTGCCAGCAGCCCAAGCGGAGGGTCCTACGAGCAGTACTTC. Amino acids: CASSPSGGSYEQYF. The full variable domain, with the rest looked up from reference TRBV5-4 and TRBJ2-7, is ETGVTQSPTHLIKTRGQQVTLRCSSQSGHNTVSWYQQALGQGPQFIFQYYREEENGRGNFPPRFSGLQFPNYSSELNVNALELDDSALYLCASSPSGGSYEQYFGPGTRLTVT.

The chain recombines TRBV11-2 with TRBJ1-1; D is unclear. Germline V lookup: CDR1 SGHAT, CDR2 FQNNGV. The germline V and J ends were trimmed by 1 base and 1 base, with 10 bases remaining between them. This CDR3 region has 15 residues. CDR3 residues: CASSLVGIKNTEAFF. The DNA for the CDR3 is TGTGCCAGCAGCTTAGTGGGAATTAAGAACACTGAAGCTTTCTTT.

CDR3 protein: CASSQDSRMTNEKLFF. As DNA, the CDR3 is TGCGCCAGCAGCCAAGATTCCAGGATGACTAATGAAAAACTGTTTTTT. The chain recombines TRBV4-1 with TRBJ1-4, with D hard to call. Germline V gene data show CDR1 as MGHRA and CDR2 as YSYEKL. V gave up 0 bases and J gave up 2 bases, with 10 bases separating them. There are 16 residues in the CDR3.

This clone turned up a few times. The rearrangement joins TRBV7-9 to TRBJ2-7, with 7 bases matching TRBD1. In germline, CDR1 is SEHNR, CDR2 FQNEAQ (reference sequence). J was trimmed by 2 bases and V by 5 bases; bases with no gene match: 9. The CDR3 length is 15 residues. CDR3: CASSITTGTAYEQYF. CDR3 DNA sequence: TGTGCCAGCAGCATCACAACCGGGACAGCCTACGAGCAGTACTTC.

This chain links TRBV3-1 (or the pseudogene TRBV3-2) with TRBJ2-1, with 12 bases that match TRBD2. Unmatched junction bases numbered 8, after V lost 5 bases and J lost 0 bases. The CDR3 is 18 amino acids. Germline values: CDR1 LGHDT, CDR2 YNNKEL (reference sequence). The DNA for the CDR3 is TGTGCCAGCAGCAGGAGGACTAGCGGGGTGAGCTCCTACAATGAGCAGTTCTTC. It encodes CASSRRTSGVSSYNEQFF.

The table lists this clone with a count of one. The V and J genes are TRBV5-1 and TRBJ2-6; 8 nucleotides match TRBD1. V trimming: 1 base; J trimming: 0 bases; junction bases outside the gene matches: 12. This CDR3 spans 20 amino acids. CDR1 and CDR2 (germline): SGHRS, YFSETQ. CDR3 residues: CASSLLVRGLSYSGANVLTF. CDR3 in DNA: TGCGCCAGCAGCTTGTTGGTCAGGGGGCTCTCCTACTCTGGGGCCAACGTCCTGACTTTC.

The V call is TRBV7-7, the J call TRBJ2-7; D unresolved. The CDR3 runs to 13 residues. Germline CDR1 and CDR2: SSHAT and FNYEAQ (reference sequence). V gave up 3 bases and J gave up 4 bases, with 10 bases separating them. The CDR3 bases are TGTGCCAGCAGCTTCCGCGGTTCTTACGAGCAGTACTTC. Its translation: CASSFRGSYEQYF.

The chain joins TRBV11-2 to TRBJ2-5, with D unresolved. Germline-derived CDR1 and CDR2 are SGHAT and FQNNGV. This CDR3 spans 18 amino acids. Trimming stripped 5 bases from V and 5 bases from J, with 27 bases between. The CDR3 sequence is CASSPVPRARFSSETQYF. CDR3 DNA sequence: TGTGCCAGCAGCCCGGTCCCCCGAGCCCGGTTTTCTAGTGAGACCCAGTACTTC.

The chain uses TRBV7-2 and TRBJ2-7, with 8 bases that match TRBD1. Germline CDR1 SGHTA, CDR2 FQGNSA. Trimming took 5 bases from V and 6 from J; bases not matched to a gene: 15. The CDR3 sequence is 16 residues long. The CDR3 loop reads CASSPRQGLPRGEQYF. CDR3 DNA: TGTGCCAGCAGCCCTAGACAGGGGCTACCCCGGGGCGAGCAGTACTTC.

J is TRBJ1-2 and V is TRBV4-3; TRBD1 agrees at 7 bases. Unmatched junction bases numbered 13, after V lost 0 bases and J lost 3 bases. The CDR3 has 18 amino acids. Germline values: CDR1 LGHNA, CDR2 YSLEER. CDR3 in DNA: TGCGCCAGCAGCCAAGACCGAGCGACCCTAGGGACAGACTATGGCTACACCTTC. Its translation: CASSQDRATLGTDYGYTF.

This clone was counted only a few times. V gene TRBV4-1 combines with J gene TRBJ2-1; possible D gene TRBD2, 6 bases. The CDR3 covers 15 residues. Trimming cost V 1 base and J 4 bases, with 11 bases left between them. Germline V gene data show CDR1 as MGHRA and CDR2 as YSYEKL. As DNA, the CDR3 is TGCGCCAGCAGCCAAGCTCTTGGGACTTACAATGAGCAGTTCTTC. Protein sequence: CASSQALGTYNEQFF.

The genes are TRBV7-9 and TRBJ1-1; D not resolved. The CDR3 spans 13 residues. V was trimmed by 1 base and J by 6 bases, leaving 9 bases between them. Germline V gene sequence: CDR1 SEHNR, CDR2 FQNEAQ (reference sequence). The CDR3 protein is CASSLVWQPEAFF. For the CDR3, the DNA is TGTGCCAGCAGCTTAGTATGGCAGCCTGAAGCTTTCTTT.

The chain has TRBV28 and TRBJ1-2; the D is unclear. V lost 2 bases and J lost 4, with 2 bases in between. Germline-derived CDR1 and CDR2 are MDHEN and SYDVKM. CDR3 length: 11 residues. CDR3 sequence: CASSLLYGYTF. The DNA of the CDR3 is TGTGCCAGCAGTTTACTCTATGGCTACACCTTC.

The chain uses TRBV6-5 and TRBJ2-7; 10 bases match TRBD1. Trimming cost V 6 bases and J 7 bases; bases outside gene matches: 9. From germline, CDR1 is MNHEY and CDR2 SVGAGI. This CDR3 has 14 amino acids. Here the CDR3 reads CASSLDRGRGEQYF. DNA of the CDR3: TGTGCCAGCAGCCTCGACAGGGGGCGCGGGGAGCAGTACTTC.

This rearrangement joins TRBV28 to TRBJ1-1; maybe TRBD1 (5 bases). Germline CDR1 reads MDHEN; CDR2 reads SYDVKM. Trimming stripped 10 bases from V and 6 bases from J, with 21 bases between. The CDR3 sequence is 14 residues long. The CDR3 reads CATLLNGGRAEAFF. CDR3 bases: TGTGCCACCTTATTAAATGGGGGGAGGGCTGAAGCTTTCTTT.

The chain employs TRBV5-8 and TRBJ2-1; 8 positions match TRBD2. With 4 bases clipped from V and 6 bases from J, the junction kept 9 bases outside the gene matches. Germline V gene lookup returns CDR1 SGHTS and CDR2 YDEGEE. The length of the CDR3 is 15 residues. The CDR3: CASSPGLALSNEQFF. CDR3 in DNA: TGTGCCAGCAGCCCAGGACTAGCTCTGAGCAATGAGCAGTTCTTC.

The chain combines TRBV4-2 with TRBJ1-1; the D is unclear. CDR1 LGHNA and CDR2 YNFKEQ come from the germline V gene. CDR3 size: 13 residues. Trimming shortened V by 5 bases and J by 5 bases, and 12 bases separated the two germline ends. CDR3 DNA sequence: TGTGCCAGCAGCTTCAGATCGGGGACTGAAGCTTTCTTT. Its protein product is CASSFRSGTEAFF.

V is TRBV10-3 and J is TRBJ1-3, with D possibly being TRBD1 (6 bases). This CDR3 is 11 amino acids long. Trimming stripped 4 bases from V and 11 bases from J, with 9 bases between. Germline CDR1 and CDR2: ENHRY and SYGVKD. CDR3 DNA sequence: TGTGCCATCAGTGCCCGGGGGCCCATATATTTT. Translating it yields CAISARGPIYF.

This clone has only a few counts. This chain joins TRBV19 and TRBJ1-1; no clear D gene. There are 14 residues in the CDR3. V was pared by 6 bases and J by 6 bases, with 17 bases between. From germline, CDR1 is LNHDA and CDR2 SQIVND (reference sequence). This chain's CDR3 is CASSDIMAYSEAFF. The DNA for the CDR3 is TGTGCCAGTAGCGATATCATGGCCTACTCTGAAGCTTTCTTT.

This chain links TRBV30 with TRBJ2-2; TRBD1 matches 9 bases. The CDR3 extends over 16 amino acids. Germline V CDR1 and CDR2: GTSNPN, SVGIG (reference sequence). V lost 3 bases to trimming and J lost 2 bases; unmatched junction nucleotides: 7. The CDR3 bases are TGTGCCTGGAGAGGGAAGGGACAGGGTAACACCGGGGAGCTGTTTTTT. Its protein product is CAWRGKGQGNTGELFF.

The chain joins TRBV5-1 to TRBJ1-2; 9 bases match TRBD1. This CDR3 is built from 13 residues. The V and J ends lost 5 bases and 8 bases, in that order; junction bases with no gene match: 7. CDR1 and CDR2 from the germline V gene are SGHRS and YFSETQ. The CDR3 loop is CASSFTGGAGYTF. CDR3 DNA sequence: TGCGCCAGCAGTTTCACAGGGGGCGCAGGCTACACCTTC.

V and J are TRBV18 and TRBJ2-5, with D perhaps TRBD1 (5 bases). Germline V lookup: CDR1 KGHSH, CDR2 LQKENI. The CDR3 has 12 residues. Trimming shortened V by 4 bases and J by 2 bases, and 5 bases separated the two germline ends. CDR3 amino acids: CASSQGQETQYF. The CDR3 nucleotides read TGTGCCAGCTCACAGGGGCAAGAGACCCAGTACTTC.

The chain couples TRBV18 to TRBJ1-2; tentatively, D is TRBD1 (6 bases). V shed 3 bases and J shed 4 bases, with 15 bases lying between them. The CDR3 contains 15 residues. The germline gives CDR1 KGHSH, CDR2 LQKENI. CDR3 nucleotide sequence: TGTGCCAGCTCACCTAACAGGGCAAGTAGCTATGGCTACACCTTC. The encoded protein is CASSPNRASSYGYTF.

The genes are TRBV10-1 and TRBJ2-2; no definite D call. The CDR3 is made up of 13 amino acids. Trimming cost V 6 bases and J 4 bases, with 9 bases left between them. Per germline, CDR1 WNHNN and CDR2 SYGVQD (reference sequence). This CDR3 is CASSRSGTGELFF. The CDR3 DNA reads as TGCGCCAGCAGCCGTAGTGGCACCGGGGAGCTGTTTTTT.

CDR3 sequence reads: CATSRGGQGDEKLFF. DNA of the CDR3: TGTGCCACCAGCAGAGGGGGGCAGGGGGATGAAAAACTGTTTTTT. The chain couples TRBV15 to TRBJ1-4; TRBD1 aligns across 7 bases. The junction had 5 bases not matched to a gene; V was cut back by 1 base and J by 6 bases. The CDR3 has 15 residues. Germline V gene lookup returns CDR1 LNHNV and CDR2 YYDKDF (reference sequence).

V and J are TRBV3-1 (or the pseudogene TRBV3-2) and TRBJ1-2; D gene uncertain. The V and J ends lost 4 bases and 6 bases respectively, with 15 bases between them. Germline V CDR1 and CDR2: LGHDT, YNNKEL (reference sequence). The CDR3 covers 14 residues. CDR3 residues: CASSLLAARDGYTF. The CDR3 DNA is TGTGCCAGCAGCCTCCTCGCCGCCCGGGATGGCTACACCTTC.

This chain links TRBV5-1 with TRBJ1-4; TRBD1 agrees at 7 bases. The CDR3 has 16 amino acids. Losses at the gene ends were 0 bases for V and 0 bases for J; bases not matched to a gene: 2. Looked up from germline, CDR1 is SGHRS and CDR2 is YFSETQ. The CDR3 sequence is CASSLGQGPTNEKLFF. CDR3 DNA: TGCGCCAGCAGCTTGGGACAGGGCCCAACTAATGAAAAACTGTTTTTT.